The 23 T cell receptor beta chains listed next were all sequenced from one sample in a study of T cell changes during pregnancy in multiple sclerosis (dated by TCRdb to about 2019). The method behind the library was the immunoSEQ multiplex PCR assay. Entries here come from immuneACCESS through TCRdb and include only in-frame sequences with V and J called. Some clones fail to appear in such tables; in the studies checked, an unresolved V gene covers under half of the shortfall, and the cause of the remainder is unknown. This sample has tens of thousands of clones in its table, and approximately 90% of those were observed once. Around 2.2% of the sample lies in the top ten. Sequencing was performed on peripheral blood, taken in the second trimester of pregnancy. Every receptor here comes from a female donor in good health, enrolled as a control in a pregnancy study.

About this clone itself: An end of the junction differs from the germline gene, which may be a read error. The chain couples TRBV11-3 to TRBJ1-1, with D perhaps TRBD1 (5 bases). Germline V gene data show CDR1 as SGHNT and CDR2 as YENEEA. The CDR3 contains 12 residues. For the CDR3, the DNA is TGTGCCAGCAGCTTAGGGGGGGATCAGCGGATCTTT. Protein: CASSLGGDQRIF.

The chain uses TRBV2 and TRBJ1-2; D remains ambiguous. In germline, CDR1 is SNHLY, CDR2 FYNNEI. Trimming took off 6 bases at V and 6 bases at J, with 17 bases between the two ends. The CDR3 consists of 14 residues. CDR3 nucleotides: TGTGCCAGCAGCCTATCCCGGGATTGGGATGGCTACACCTTC. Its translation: CASSLSRDWDGYTF.

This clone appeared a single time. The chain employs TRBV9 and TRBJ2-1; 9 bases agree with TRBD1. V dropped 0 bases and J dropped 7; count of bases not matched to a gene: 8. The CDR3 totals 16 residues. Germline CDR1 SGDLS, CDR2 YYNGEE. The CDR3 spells CASSVGTGVFGNEQFF. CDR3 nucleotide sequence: TGTGCCAGCAGCGTAGGGACAGGGGTTTTTGGGAATGAGCAGTTCTTC.

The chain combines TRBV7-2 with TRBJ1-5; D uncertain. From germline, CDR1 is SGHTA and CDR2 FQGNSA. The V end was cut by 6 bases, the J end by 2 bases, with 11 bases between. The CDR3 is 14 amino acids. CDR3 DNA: TGTGCCAGCAGTAGGACTTATGGCAATCAGCCCCAGCATTTT. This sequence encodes CASSRTYGNQPQHF.

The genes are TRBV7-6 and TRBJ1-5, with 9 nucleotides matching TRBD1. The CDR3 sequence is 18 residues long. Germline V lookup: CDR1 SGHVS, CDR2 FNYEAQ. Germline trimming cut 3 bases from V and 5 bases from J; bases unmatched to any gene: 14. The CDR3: CASSLESPGQGGDQPQHF. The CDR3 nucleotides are TGTGCCAGCAGCTTGGAGAGTCCGGGACAGGGAGGAGATCAGCCCCAGCATTTT.

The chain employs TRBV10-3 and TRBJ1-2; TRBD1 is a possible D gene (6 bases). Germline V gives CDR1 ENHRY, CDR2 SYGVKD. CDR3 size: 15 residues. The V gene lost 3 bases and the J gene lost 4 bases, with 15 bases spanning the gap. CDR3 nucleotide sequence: TGTGCCATCAGTGATGAGGGGGTGGGAGTCTATGGCTACACCTTC. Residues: CAISDEGVGVYGYTF.

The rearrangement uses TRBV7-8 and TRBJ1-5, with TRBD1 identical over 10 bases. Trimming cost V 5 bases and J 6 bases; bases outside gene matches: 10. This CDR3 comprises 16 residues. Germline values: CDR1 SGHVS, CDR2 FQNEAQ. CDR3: CASSPRGGQGIQPQHF. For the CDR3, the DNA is TGTGCCAGCAGCCCCCGGGGGGGACAGGGGATTCAGCCCCAGCATTTT.

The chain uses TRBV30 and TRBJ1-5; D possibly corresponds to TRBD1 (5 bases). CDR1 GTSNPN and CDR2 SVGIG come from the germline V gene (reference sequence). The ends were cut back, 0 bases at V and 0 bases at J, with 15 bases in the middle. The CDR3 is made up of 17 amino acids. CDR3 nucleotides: TGTGCCTGGAGTGTATCAAGGGGCCCTAATAGCAATCAGCCCCAGCATTTT. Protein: CAWSVSRGPNSNQPQHF.

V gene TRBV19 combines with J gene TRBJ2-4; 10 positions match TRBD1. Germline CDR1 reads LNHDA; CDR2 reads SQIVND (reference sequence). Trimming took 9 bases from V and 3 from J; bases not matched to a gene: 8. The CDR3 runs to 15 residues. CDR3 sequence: CASGLGQGIKNIQYF. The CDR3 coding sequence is TGTGCCAGCGGGCTGGGACAGGGGATCAAAAACATTCAGTACTTC.

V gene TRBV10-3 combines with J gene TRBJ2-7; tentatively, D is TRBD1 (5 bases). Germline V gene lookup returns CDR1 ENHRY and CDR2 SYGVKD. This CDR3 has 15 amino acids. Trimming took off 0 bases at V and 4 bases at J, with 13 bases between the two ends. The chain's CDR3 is CAISESGGAWYEQYF. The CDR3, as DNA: TGTGCCATCAGTGAGTCTGGTGGGGCCTGGTACGAGCAGTACTTC.

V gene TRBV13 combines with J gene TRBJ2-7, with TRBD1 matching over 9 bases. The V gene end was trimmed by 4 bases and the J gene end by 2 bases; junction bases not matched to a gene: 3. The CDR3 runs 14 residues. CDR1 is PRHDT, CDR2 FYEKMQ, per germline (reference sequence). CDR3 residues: CASSSQGAAYEQYF. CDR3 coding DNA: TGTGCCAGCAGCTCACAGGGGGCCGCCTACGAGCAGTACTTC.

The CDR3 bases are TGTGCCACCAGCAGGGACAGGGGGTCGTACAATGAGCAGTTCTTC. Amino acid sequence: CATSRDRGSYNEQFF. The rearrangement links TRBV15 to TRBJ2-1, with TRBD1 matching over 10 bases. The CDR3 covers 15 residues. Germline CDR1 LNHNV, CDR2 YYDKDF (reference sequence). The V segment lost 3 bases and the J segment 4 bases; nucleotides outside the gene matches: 3.

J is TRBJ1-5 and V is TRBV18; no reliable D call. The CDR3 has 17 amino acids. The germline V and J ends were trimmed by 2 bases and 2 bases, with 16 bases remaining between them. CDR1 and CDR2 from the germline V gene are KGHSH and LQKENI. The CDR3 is CASSPSSSVRGNQPQHF. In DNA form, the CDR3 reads TGTGCCAGCTCACCATCTTCATCCGTCCGGGGCAATCAGCCCCAGCATTTT.

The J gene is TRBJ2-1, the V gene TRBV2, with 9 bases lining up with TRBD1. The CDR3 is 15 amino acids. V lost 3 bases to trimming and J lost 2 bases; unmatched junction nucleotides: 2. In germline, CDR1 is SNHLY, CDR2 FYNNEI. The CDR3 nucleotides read TGTGCCAGCAGTGACGACAGGGGGGCCTACAATGAGCAGTTCTTC. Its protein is CASSDDRGAYNEQFF.

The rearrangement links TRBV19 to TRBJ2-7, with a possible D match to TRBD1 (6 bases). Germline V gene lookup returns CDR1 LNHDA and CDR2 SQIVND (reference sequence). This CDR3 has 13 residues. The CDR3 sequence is CATGRGGSYEQYF. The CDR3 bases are TGTGCAACGGGCCGAGGGGGTTCCTACGAGCAGTACTTC.

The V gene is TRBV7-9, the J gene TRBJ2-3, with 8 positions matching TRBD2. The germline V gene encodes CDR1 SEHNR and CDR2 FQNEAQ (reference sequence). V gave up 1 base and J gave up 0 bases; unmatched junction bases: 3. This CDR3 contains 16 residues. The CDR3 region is CASSLVAGGSTDTQYF. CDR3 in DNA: TGTGCCAGCAGCTTAGTGGCGGGGGGCAGCACAGATACGCAGTATTTT. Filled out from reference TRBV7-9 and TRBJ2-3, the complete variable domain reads DTGVSQNPRHKITKRGQNVTFRCDPISEHNRLYWYRQTLGQGPEFLTYFQNEAQLEKSRLLSDRFSAERPKGSFSTLEIQRTEQGDSAMYLCASSLVAGGSTDTQYFGPGTRLTVL.

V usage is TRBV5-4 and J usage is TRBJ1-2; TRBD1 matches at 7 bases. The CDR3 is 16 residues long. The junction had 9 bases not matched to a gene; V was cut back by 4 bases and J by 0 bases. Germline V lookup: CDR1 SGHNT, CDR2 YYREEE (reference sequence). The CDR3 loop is CASSQGRTGANYGYTF. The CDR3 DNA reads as TGTGCCAGCAGCCAAGGTCGGACAGGCGCTAACTATGGCTACACCTTC.

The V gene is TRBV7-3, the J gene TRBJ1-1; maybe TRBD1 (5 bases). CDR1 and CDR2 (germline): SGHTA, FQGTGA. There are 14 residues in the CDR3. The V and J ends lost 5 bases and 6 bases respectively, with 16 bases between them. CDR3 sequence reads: CASSPNGGSAEAFF. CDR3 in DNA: TGTGCCAGCAGCCCGAACGGGGGGTCCGCTGAAGCTTTCTTT.

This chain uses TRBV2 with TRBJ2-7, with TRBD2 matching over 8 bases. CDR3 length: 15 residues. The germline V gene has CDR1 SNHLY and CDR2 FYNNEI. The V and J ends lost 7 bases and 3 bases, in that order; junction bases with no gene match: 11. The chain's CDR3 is CASKNRGGVGYEQYF. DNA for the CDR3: TGTGCCAGCAAAAATCGGGGGGGCGTAGGCTACGAGCAGTACTTC.

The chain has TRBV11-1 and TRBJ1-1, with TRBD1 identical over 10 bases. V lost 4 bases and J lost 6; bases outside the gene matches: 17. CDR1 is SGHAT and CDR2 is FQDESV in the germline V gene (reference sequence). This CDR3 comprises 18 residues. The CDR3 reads CASSSPRDRGRTVPEAFF. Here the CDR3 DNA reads TGTGCCAGCAGCTCCCCCCGGGACAGGGGCCGAACTGTCCCTGAAGCTTTCTTT.

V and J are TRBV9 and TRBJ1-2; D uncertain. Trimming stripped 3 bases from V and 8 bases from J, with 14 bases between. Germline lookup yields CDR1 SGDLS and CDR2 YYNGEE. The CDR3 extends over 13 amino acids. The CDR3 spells CASSDLSRIGYTF. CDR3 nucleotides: TGTGCCAGCAGCGACCTGTCCAGGATCGGCTACACCTTC.

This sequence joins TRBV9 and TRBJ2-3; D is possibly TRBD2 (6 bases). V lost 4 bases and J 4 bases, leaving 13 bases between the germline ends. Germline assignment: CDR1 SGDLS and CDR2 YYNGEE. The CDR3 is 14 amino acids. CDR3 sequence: CASSLSGGSDTQYF. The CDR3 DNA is TGTGCCAGCAGCTTAAGTGGAGGGTCAGATACGCAGTATTTT.

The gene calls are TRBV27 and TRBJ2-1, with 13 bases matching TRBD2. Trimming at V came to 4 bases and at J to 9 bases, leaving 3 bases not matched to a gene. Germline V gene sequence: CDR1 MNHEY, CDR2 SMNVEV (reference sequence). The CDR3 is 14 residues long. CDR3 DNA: TGTGCCAGCAGTTCGGGACTAGCGGGGACTGAGCAGTTCTTC. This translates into CASSSGLAGTEQFF.